These 14 T cell receptor beta chains were all obtained from the same sample, sequenced in a study of CD8 T cells in ankylosing spondylitis. TCRdb independently ran MiXCR on the 5' RACE reads; one entry per CDR3 protein. This table holds tens of thousands of distinct CDR3 sequences, approximately 10% found once. The sequenced sample consisted of blood, either unsorted or a sorted T cell fraction (not recorded which). Receptor source: a male donor with ankylosing spondylitis or in good health (not recorded which).

This clonotype was seen ten or more times. J is TRBJ1-2 and V is TRBV10-3; 12 nucleotides match TRBD1. The CDR3 loop spans 13 amino acids. The V gene end was trimmed by 3 bases and the J gene end by 8 bases; junction bases not matched to a gene: 1. The germline gives CDR1 ENHRY, CDR2 SYGVKD. The chain's CDR3 is CAISEGTGGGYTF. CDR3 DNA: TGTGCCATCAGTGAAGGGACAGGGGGCGGCTACACCTTC.

This clonotype was seen many times. The rearrangement links TRBV12-3 or TRBV12-4 to TRBJ2-1, with 9 bases fitting TRBD2. The ends lost 6 bases at V and 6 bases at J; junction bases unmatched: 12. The CDR3 has 16 residues. In DNA form, the CDR3 reads TGTGCCAGCAGAGTAGAGGGCGGGGGGGCGTTCAATGAGCAGTTCTTC. Encoded protein: CASRVEGGGAFNEQFF.

There are many counts of this clonotype. This chain connects TRBV12-3 or TRBV12-4 to TRBJ1-5; 7 positions agree with TRBD1. J gave up 4 bases and V 3 bases, and 3 bases lay outside the gene matches. CDR3 length: 14 amino acids. CDR3 sequence reads: CASSFRGSNQPQHF. Written as DNA, the CDR3 is TGTGCCAGCAGTTTCAGGGGGAGTAATCAGCCCCAGCATTTT.

This clonotype was recorded many times. This chain joins TRBV5-1 and TRBJ1-5; 7 bases are a match to TRBD1. Germline V gene data show CDR1 as SGHRS and CDR2 as YFSETQ. J lost 6 bases, V lost 4 bases, and 10 bases had no gene match. The CDR3 is 15 residues long. The CDR3 region is CASSRSTGAGQPQHF. The CDR3 bases are TGCGCCAGCAGCCGATCAACAGGGGCAGGTCAGCCCCAGCATTTT.

This clonotype has a count of ten or more. The chain uses TRBV25-1 and TRBJ1-4; 8 bases line up with TRBD1. The CDR3 spans 14 residues. The junction had 7 bases not matched to a gene; V was cut back by 6 bases and J by 7 bases. Germline-derived CDR1 and CDR2 are MGHDK and SYGVNS. The CDR3 is CASSNTGGGEKLFF. CDR3 nucleotide sequence: TGTGCCAGCAGCAATACAGGGGGTGGTGAAAAACTGTTTTTT.

This rearrangement joins TRBV5-1 to TRBJ2-6; 8 positions agree with TRBD1. Per germline, CDR1 SGHRS and CDR2 YFSETQ. With 1 base clipped from V and 0 bases from J, the junction kept 6 bases outside the gene matches. This CDR3 contains 18 residues. CDR3 sequence: CASSLYRDRTSGANVLTF. DNA of the CDR3: TGCGCCAGCAGCTTGTACCGGGACAGGACCTCTGGGGCCAACGTCCTGACTTTC.

This chain links TRBV11-2 with TRBJ2-7; 7 bases align to TRBD2. Per the germline V gene, CDR1 is SGHAT and CDR2 is FQNNGV. Trimming removed 4 bases from V and 0 bases from J; junction bases left unmatched: 15. This CDR3 contains 18 residues. The CDR3 coding sequence is TGTGCCAGCAGCTCTCGGTCGCTCCTTAGCGGGTCCTCCTACGAGCAGTACTTC. This codes for CASSSRSLLSGSSYEQYF.

This clonotype was seen repeatedly, ten times or more. The V and J genes are TRBV5-1 and TRBJ1-6, with D maybe TRBD1 (5 bases). This CDR3 has 15 amino acids. Trimming cost V 3 bases and J 6 bases, with 13 bases left between them. Germline V CDR1 and CDR2: SGHRS, YFSETQ. In DNA, the CDR3 is TGCGCCAGCAGCTCCCTCAGCAGGGTTAATTCACCCCTCCACTTT. Amino acid sequence: CASSSLSRVNSPLHF.

This clonotype has a single count. The chain uses TRBV6-6 and TRBJ2-7; possibly TRBD2 for D (5 bases). There are 13 residues in the CDR3. Germline V gene data show CDR1 as MNHNY and CDR2 as SVGAGI (reference sequence). Trimming shortened V by 10 bases and J by 0 bases, and 13 bases separated the two germline ends. The chain's CDR3 is CATLAPTSYEQYF. DNA of the CDR3: TGTGCCACATTAGCGCCGACCTCCTACGAGCAGTACTTC.

This sequence joins TRBV7-8 and TRBJ2-7, with 10 positions matching TRBD1. Per germline, CDR1 SGHVS and CDR2 FQNEAQ. V shed 3 bases and J 6 bases; nucleotides not matched to a gene: 5. CDR3 length: 14 amino acids. CDR3 sequence reads: CASSFRTGGVEQYF. The CDR3 DNA reads TGTGCCAGCAGCTTTCGGACAGGGGGTGTCGAGCAGTACTTC.

V usage is TRBV12-3 or TRBV12-4 and J usage is TRBJ1-3, with TRBD1 matching 7 bases. V lost 8 bases to trimming and J lost 0 bases; unmatched junction nucleotides: 10. The CDR3 contains 16 residues. For the CDR3, the DNA is TGTGCCAGCTCACGCAGGGGGACAGCCTCTGGAAACACCATATATTTT. This gives the protein CASSRRGTASGNTIYF.

In this sample, this clonotype turned up many times. The chain employs TRBV6-1 and TRBJ1-6, with a weak D call TRBD1 (5 bases). The germline gives CDR1 MNHNS, CDR2 SASEGT. Trimming removed 5 bases from V and 7 bases from J, with 12 bases in between. The CDR3 contains 14 residues. CDR3: CASSRDGINSPLHF. The CDR3 nucleotides read TGTGCCAGCAGTCGGGACGGTATAAATTCACCCCTCCACTTT.

This clonotype was seen many times. This CDR3 fails to terminate in the conserved phenylalanine or tryptophan, so it likely reflects a read error. Because the CDR3's place on the DNA is in doubt, the DNA is left out and the CDR3 is given as listed by TCRdb. This chain's CDR3 is CASSLPPAK. V is TRBV5-1 and J is TRBJ1-5. CDR1 and CDR2 (germline): SGHRS, YFSETQ. The CDR3 contains 9 residues when both ends are counted.

This clonotype has ten or more counts. This chain joins TRBV2 and TRBJ2-3; maybe TRBD2 (6 bases). CDR1 and CDR2 from the germline V gene are SNHLY and FYNNEI. Trimming shortened V by 7 bases and J by 2 bases, and 16 bases separated the two germline ends. The CDR3 extends over 15 amino acids. As DNA, the CDR3 is TGTGCCAGCACCCTACTAGCTGGGTTCACAGATACGCAGTATTTT. Protein sequence: CASTLLAGFTDTQYF.